This T cell receptor (beta chain) was captured by sequencing in a study of Ad26.COV2.S vaccination and SARS-CoV-2 variants. Background on the study: Into the muscle, Ad26.COV2.S was dosed once or twice, 56 days apart.

After removal of 2 bases from V and 3 bases from J, the junction contained 6 bases not matched to a gene. The germline V gene has CDR1 MNHEY and CDR2 SVGAGI. The CDR3 extends over 15 amino acids. Study observations and caveats: Across vaccine and placebo recipients, the breadth of non-spike TCRs was similar.

Comments on this clone: Its target is unknown.

The assay was immunoSEQ multiplex PCR, and TCRdb's table has in-frame clones only and misses some. The sample gives around 450,000 clones, about nine tenths of which show up once; approximately 1.7% is in the top ten. Documented treatment: 15 to 20 received Ad26.COV2.S at low or high dose, single or two shots; roughly five received placebo; per-sample allocation not given. The investigators took samples on day 63 after the first vaccine or placebo injection. Within Boston, the person who donated was an adult of 18-55 years. The receptor was derived from a person between 18 and 59 years old who received the Ad26.COV2.S COVID-19 vaccine or a placebo. Here the sequenced sample was peripheral blood, taken in a trial of Ad26.COV2.S vaccine versus placebo. This rearrangement joins TRBV6-5 to TRBJ1-2; 7 bases agree with TRBD1. The CDR3 here is CASSYRRGGHYGYTF. CDR3 DNA: TGTGCCAGCAGTTACCGACGAGGGGGCCACTATGGCTACACCTTC.